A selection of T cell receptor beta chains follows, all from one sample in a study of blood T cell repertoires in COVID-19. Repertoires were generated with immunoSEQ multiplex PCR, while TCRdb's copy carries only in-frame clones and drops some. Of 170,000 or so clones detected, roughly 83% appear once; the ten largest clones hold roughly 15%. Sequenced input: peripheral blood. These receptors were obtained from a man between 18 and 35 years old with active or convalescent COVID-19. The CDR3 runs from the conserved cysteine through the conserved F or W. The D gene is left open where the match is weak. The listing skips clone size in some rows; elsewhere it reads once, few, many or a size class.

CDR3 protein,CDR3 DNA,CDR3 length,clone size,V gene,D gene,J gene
CASSYEFSGEETQYF,TGTGCCAGCAGCTACGAGTTTAGCGGGGAAGAGACCCAGTACTTC,15,.,TRBV11-2,TRBD2,TRBJ2-5
CASSEALATSGYEQYF,TGTGCCAGCAGTGAAGCGCTTGCGACTAGCGGTTACGAGCAGTACTTC,16,.,TRBV6-1,TRBD2,TRBJ2-7
CASSLGRDQETQYF,TGTGCCAGCAGTTTAGGGCGGGACCAAGAGACCCAGTACTTC,14,.,TRBV28,.,TRBJ2-5
CASSQATGGGNTIYF,TGTGCCAGCAGCCAAGCAACAGGGGGAGGGAACACCATATATTTT,15,.,TRBV3-1/TRBV3-2,TRBD1,TRBJ1-3
CASSIRGLSNQPQHF,TGTGCCAGCAGCATCAGGGGGCTCAGCAATCAGCCCCAGCATTTT,15,.,TRBV13,TRBD1,TRBJ1-5
CSVSGGRQGTEAFF,TGCAGCGTTTCGGGGGGCAGGCAGGGCACTGAAGCTTTCTTT,14,.,TRBV29-1,.,TRBJ1-1
CASSDQGQGATGYTF,TGTGCCAGCAGTGACCAAGGACAGGGGGCGACTGGCTACACCTTC,15,.,TRBV2,TRBD1,TRBJ1-2
CATSRARTGPYEQYF,TGTGCCACCAGCAGAGCCAGGACAGGGCCCTACGAGCAGTACTTC,15,.,TRBV15,TRBD1,TRBJ2-7
CASSQETGRKLFF,TGCGCCAGCAGCCAAGAAACAGGGCGGAAACTGTTTTTT,13,.,TRBV4-3,.,TRBJ1-4
CASSNPDRSYYNEQFF,TGTGCCAGTAGTAACCCGGACAGGTCCTACTACAATGAGCAGTTCTTC,16,.,TRBV19,TRBD1,TRBJ2-1
CASSYDTNSYEQYF,TGTGCCAGCAGTTACGACACGAACTCCTACGAGCAGTACTTC,14,many,TRBV6-2/TRBV6-3,.,TRBJ2-7
CASSEHLSSGGLEQYF,TGTGCCAGCAGTGAACATTTGTCTAGCGGAGGGCTCGAGCAGTACTTC,16,.,TRBV6-1,TRBD2,TRBJ2-7
CASCFGGSTDTQYF,TGCGCCAGCTGCTTTGGGGGGAGCACAGATACGCAGTATTTT,14,.,TRBV5-1,.,TRBJ2-3
CAWSKGVYNEQFF,TGTGCCTGGAGCAAGGGAGTTTACAATGAGCAGTTCTTC,13,few,TRBV30,.,TRBJ2-1
CASSQRLAGNQETQYF,TGCGCCAGCAGCCAGCGACTAGCGGGAAACCAAGAGACCCAGTACTTC,16,few,TRBV4-3,TRBD2,TRBJ2-5
CASSPSPDRVTIYF,TGTGCCAGCTCACCATCCCCCGACAGGGTCACCATATATTTT,14,.,TRBV18,TRBD1,TRBJ1-3
CSASNRGNEQFF,TGCAGTGCTAGTAACAGGGGGAATGAGCAGTTCTTC,12,.,TRBV20-1,TRBD1,TRBJ2-1
CASSQGFGGQYF,TGTGCCAGCAGCCAAGGGTTCGGCGGGCAGTACTTC,12,.,TRBV3-1/TRBV3-2,.,TRBJ2-7
CASSQQGGYYNEQFF,TGTGCCAGCAGTCAGCAGGGAGGGTACTACAATGAGCAGTTCTTC,15,few,TRBV27,TRBD2,TRBJ2-1
CSVATGGDYGYTF,TGCAGCGTTGCGACAGGGGGCGACTATGGCTACACCTTC,13,.,TRBV29-1,TRBD1,TRBJ1-2
CASSFRVGEKLFF,TGTGCCAGCAGTTTCCGGGTGGGTGAAAAACTGTTTTTT,13,.,TRBV12-3/TRBV12-4,.,TRBJ1-4
CASSPTRQGNYGYTF,TGTGCCAGCTCACCAACTCGACAGGGAAACTATGGCTACACCTTC,15,.,TRBV18,TRBD1,TRBJ1-2
CASSIVRQNSNQPQHF,TGTGCCAGTAGTATAGTGAGACAGAATAGCAATCAGCCCCAGCATTTT,16,.,TRBV19,.,TRBJ1-5
CASSQDRGYGYTF,TGCGCCAGCAGCCAAGATAGGGGCTATGGCTACACCTTC,13,.,TRBV4-1,.,TRBJ1-2
CASGGGGETQYF,TGCGCCAGCGGAGGCGGGGGAGAGACCCAGTACTTC,12,.,TRBV5-1,TRBD2,TRBJ2-5
CASSQRRQETQYF,TGCGCCAGCAGCCAAAGGCGGCAAGAGACCCAGTACTTC,13,.,TRBV4-3,.,TRBJ2-5
CASSTTSSGYEQYF,TGTGCCAGCAGCACCACATCTAGCGGCTACGAGCAGTACTTC,14,.,TRBV7-6,TRBD2,TRBJ2-7
CASSQGTSRAGGELFF,TGTGCCAGCAGCCAGGGGACTAGCAGGGCCGGCGGGGAGCTGTTTTTT,16,.,TRBV9,TRBD2,TRBJ2-2
CAWSLYSYEQYF,TGTGCCTGGAGCCTGTACTCCTACGAGCAGTACTTC,12,.,TRBV30,.,TRBJ2-7
CASSPPGQGAFGYTF,TGTGCCAGTAGTCCACCTGGACAGGGGGCCTTTGGCTACACCTTC,15,.,TRBV19,TRBD1,TRBJ1-2
CASSLLVGGQGEALYEQYF,TGTGCCAGCAGCTTACTAGTAGGGGGACAGGGCGAAGCTCTTTACGAGCAGTACTTC,19,.,TRBV7-2,TRBD1,TRBJ2-7
CASSLTRGALLNEQFF,TGTGCCAGCAGCTTAACCCGGGGGGCACTCCTCAATGAGCAGTTCTTC,16,.,TRBV7-2,.,TRBJ2-1
CASSYRPEQGGQPQHF,TGTGCCAGCAGCTACAGGCCTGAACAGGGGGGACAGCCCCAGCATTTT,16,.,TRBV5-5,TRBD1,TRBJ1-5
CASRDGKDNEKLFF,TGTGCCAGTAGAGACGGGAAGGATAATGAAAAACTGTTTTTT,14,.,TRBV19,.,TRBJ1-4
CASRSTGGTEAFF,TGTGCCAGCAGAAGCACAGGGGGCACTGAAGCTTTCTTT,13,.,TRBV6-5,TRBD1,TRBJ1-1
CSAQVGQTYEQYF,TGCAGCGCGCAGGTGGGGCAGACCTACGAGCAGTACTTC,13,.,TRBV29-1,.,TRBJ2-7
CASSPDTSGRGEAFF,TGCGCCAGCAGCCCGGACACCTCAGGAAGGGGTGAAGCTTTCTTT,15,few,TRBV5-1,.,TRBJ1-1
CASSLVQPQETQYF,TGTGCCAGCAGCTTAGTACAGCCCCAAGAGACCCAGTACTTC,14,.,TRBV11-2,.,TRBJ2-5
CASSSRGGIGTNEKLFF,TGTGCCAGCAGCTCCCGAGGGGGAATCGGAACTAATGAAAAACTGTTTTTT,17,.,TRBV5-8,.,TRBJ1-4
CASSFQIGLPTGELFF,TGTGCCAGCAGCTTCCAAATAGGACTTCCCACCGGGGAGCTGTTTTTT,16,once,TRBV7-2,.,TRBJ2-2
CASSSRTGGFTDTQYF,TGTGCCAGCAGCTCCAGGACAGGGGGTTTCACAGATACGCAGTATTTT,16,.,TRBV11-3,TRBD1,TRBJ2-3
CASAFSSNTEAFF,TGTGCCAGCGCGTTCTCCTCGAACACTGAAGCTTTCTTT,13,few,TRBV6-6,.,TRBJ1-1
CASSLLAGGYYSYEQYF,TGTGCCAGCAGCTTACTAGCGGGAGGGTACTACTCCTACGAGCAGTACTTC,17,.,TRBV7-8,TRBD2,TRBJ2-7
CASRRDRGRFYEQYF,TGTGCCAGCAGGCGAGACAGGGGGCGCTTCTACGAGCAGTACTTC,15,.,TRBV2,TRBD1,TRBJ2-7
CASRLLAGGGEQYF,TGTGCCAGCAGACTACTAGCGGGAGGGGGAGAGCAGTACTTC,14,.,TRBV2,TRBD2,TRBJ2-7
CANGQINSGNTIYF,TGTGCCAACGGACAGATCAACTCTGGAAACACCATATATTTT,14,once,TRBV7-4,.,TRBJ1-3
CASSRQGDGYTF,TGTGCCAGCAGTCGGCAGGGGGATGGCTACACCTTC,12,.,TRBV11-2,TRBD1,TRBJ1-2